Presented here are 3 T cell receptor beta chains from one specimen sequenced in a study of cytomegalovirus exposure and HLA in healthy donors. PCR involved 60 Vbeta and 13 Jbeta primers. Sequencing was performed with immunoSEQ multiplex PCR; in TCRdb, only in-frame clones are kept and a portion is missing. Seen here are some 190,000 clones, 60% to 85% observed once, and the top ten hold around 0.99%. What was sequenced was PBMCs. These receptors originate from a woman aged 40 to 55 in good health and CMV-seronegative.

This CDR3 is CAWNSLAGAVNEQFF. The CDR3 DNA reads TGTGCCTGGAACTCCCTGGCGGGAGCTGTAAATGAGCAGTTCTTC. This chain joins TRBV30 and TRBJ2-1, with 7 bases aligning to TRBD2. The CDR3 consists of 15 residues. The V and J ends lost 4 bases and 7 bases, in that order; junction bases with no gene match: 13. The germline CDR1 and CDR2 sequences are GTSNPN and SVGIG (reference sequence).

Notes on this clone: The same CDR3 also results from other DNA sequences found in this sample. V gene TRBV15 combines with J gene TRBJ2-1, with 9 nucleotides matching TRBD1. This CDR3 is 16 amino acids long. Trimming removed 1 base from V and 2 bases from J; junction bases left unmatched: 3. Per the germline V gene, CDR1 is LNHNV and CDR2 is YYDKDF (reference sequence). For the CDR3, the DNA is TGTGCCACCAGCAGAGGAACAGGGGGCACCTACAATGAGCAGTTCTTC. Translated: CATSRGTGGTYNEQFF.

The chain recombines TRBV11-3 with TRBJ2-7; D gene uncertain. With 5 bases removed from V and 7 bases from J, the gap between germline ends came to 12 bases. The CDR3 spans 12 residues. Germline V gives CDR1 SGHNT, CDR2 YENEEA. The CDR3 DNA reads TGTGCCAGCAGCCCGGGTGGATGGGAGCAGTACTTC. As protein: CASSPGGWEQYF.